This T cell receptor (beta chain) is from a study of blood T cell repertoires in COVID-19. In germline, CDR1 is WSHSY, CDR2 SAAADI. The CDR3 totals 15 residues. Trimming left V 0 bases short and J 5 bases short, with 13 bases between. Some clones are missing from TCRdb's copy, which holds only in-frame ones; the method was immunoSEQ multiplex PCR. Found here are 140,000 or so clones, roughly 79% of them singletons; the top ten hold about 1.9%. The chain links TRBV10-2 to TRBJ1-1, with D hard to call. The source is a woman aged 60-75 years with acute or convalescent COVID-19. Sequencing used peripheral blood. This chain's CDR3 is CASSESLLRRTEAFF. DNA for the CDR3: TGCGCCAGCAGTGAGTCTCTCCTCCGGAGGACTGAAGCTTTCTTT.